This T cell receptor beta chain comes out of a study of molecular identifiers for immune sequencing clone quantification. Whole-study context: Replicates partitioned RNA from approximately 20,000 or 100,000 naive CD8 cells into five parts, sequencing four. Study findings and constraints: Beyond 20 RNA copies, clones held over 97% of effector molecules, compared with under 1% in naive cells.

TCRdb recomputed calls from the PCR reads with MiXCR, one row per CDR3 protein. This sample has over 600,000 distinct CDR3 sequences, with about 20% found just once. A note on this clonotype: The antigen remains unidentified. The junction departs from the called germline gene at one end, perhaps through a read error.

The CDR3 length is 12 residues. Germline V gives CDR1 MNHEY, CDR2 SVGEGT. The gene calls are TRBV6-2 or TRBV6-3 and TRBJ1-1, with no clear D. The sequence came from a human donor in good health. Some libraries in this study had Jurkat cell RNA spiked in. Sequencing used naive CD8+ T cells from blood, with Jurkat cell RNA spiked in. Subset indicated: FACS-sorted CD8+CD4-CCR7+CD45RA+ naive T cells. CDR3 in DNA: TGTGCCAGCAGGGTCGGGTCTGCTGAAGTTTTCTTT. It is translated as CASRVGSAEVFF.